The rows below give T cell receptor beta chains drawn from one sample of a study of shared clonotypes between healthy human individuals. Repertoires were generated with immunoSEQ multiplex PCR, while TCRdb's copy carries only in-frame clones and drops some. The table has around 1.5 million clones, 95% to 99% seen once. Sample: naive CD4+ T cells sorted from blood. All receptors come from a man younger than 40 in good health. Both conserved end residues are part of each CDR3. A D gene is named only where the DNA matches it firmly. Size is stated for part of the rows, as once, few or many counts, or as a class when the clone is expanded.

TRBV7-8	TRBJ2-1	NA	NA	TGTGCCAGCAGCTTGCGACAGGGTGGAGCGGGACCCTCCTACAATGAGCAGTTCTTC	CASSLRQGGAGPSYNEQFF
TRBV6-5	TRBJ2-5	NA	NA	TGTGCCAGCACTCACGGGTGGGGCTACCAAGAGACCCAGTACTTC	CASTHGWGYQETQYF
TRBV7-2	TRBJ1-2	NA	TRBD1	TGTGCCAGCAGCTCCCAGTCCGGGACAGGGGACGAATACACCTTC	CASSSQSGTGDEYTF
TRBV15	TRBJ2-7	NA	NA	TGTGCCACCAGCGTAGCGGTGAACTACGAGCAGTACTTC	CATSVAVNYEQYF
TRBV11-2	TRBJ2-1	NA	TRBD2	TGTGCCAGCAGCTCCTCTGAACTAGCGGGGCTATCCTACAATGAGCAGTTCTTC	CASSSSELAGLSYNEQFF
TRBV9	TRBJ2-3	NA	NA	TGTGCCAGCAGCGCGAGAGGGTTGTATTGGACAGATACGCAGTATTTT	CASSARGLYWTDTQYF
TRBV7-9	TRBJ2-1	NA	NA	TGTGCCAGCAGCCGAAAGGCAGGAGTTGGGACGGATGAGCAGTTCTTC	CASSRKAGVGTDEQFF
TRBV2	TRBJ1-5	NA	NA	TGTGCCAGCAGGGAAATTAATCAGCCCCAGCATTTT	CASREINQPQHF
TRBV5-1	TRBJ2-7	NA	TRBD2	TGCGCCAGCAGCTTAATGACTAGCGGGACCTACGAGCAGTACTTC	CASSLMTSGTYEQYF
TRBV10-3	TRBJ1-5	NA	NA	TGTGCCATCAGTGAGGACAGGAGGGGGGATCAGCCCCAGCATTTT	CAISEDRRGDQPQHF
TRBV28	TRBJ1-5	NA	NA	TGTGCCAGCAGTCCATTTGGCAATCAGCCCCAGCATTTT	CASSPFGNQPQHF
TRBV4-1	TRBJ2-3	NA	NA	TGCGCCAGCACCCTGACAGTGACCGGGGGCGGTCAGACTAGGCCAGATACGCAGTATTTT	CASTLTVTGGGQTRPDTQYF
TRBV6-5	TRBJ1-1	NA	TRBD1	TGTGCCAGCAGGATGACAGGGGAAGTCACTGAAGCTTTCTTT	CASRMTGEVTEAFF
TRBV6-1	TRBJ1-1	NA	NA	TGTGCCAGCAGTGAAAACGGGAACACTGAAGCTTTCTTT	CASSENGNTEAFF
TRBV7-9	TRBJ2-7	NA	TRBD1	TGTGCCAGCAGTAACCGGGACAGCTACGAGCAGTACTTC	CASSNRDSYEQYF
TRBV5-4	TRBJ2-2	once	TRBD2	TGTGCCAGCAGTACCGGGACTAGCGGGAGTCGGGACACCGGGGAGCTGTTTTTT	CASSTGTSGSRDTGELFF
TRBV14	TRBJ2-3	NA	NA	TGTGCCAGCAGCCAAGTCCCAGATACGCAGTATTTT	CASSQVPDTQYF
TRBV18	TRBJ2-1	NA	NA	TGTGCCAGCTCACTGGCGGGAAAGGTGGGTTACAATGAGCAGTTCTTC	CASSLAGKVGYNEQFF
TRBV5-1	TRBJ2-1	NA	NA	TGCGCCAGCAGCTTGGTCCGCGAGGCCTCCCTCTACAATGAGCAGTTCTTC	CASSLVREASLYNEQFF
TRBV28	TRBJ1-2	NA	NA	TGTGCCAGCAGTTTAAGAGCCTATGGCTACACCTTC	CASSLRAYGYTF
TRBV29-1	TRBJ2-5	NA	NA	TGCAGCGTTTGTGTGTACCAAGAGACCCAGTACTTC	CSVCVYQETQYF
TRBV2	TRBJ1-2	NA	TRBD1	TGTGCCAGCAGTGTAACGCACAGGACAGGCGACTATGGCTACACCTTC	CASSVTHRTGDYGYTF
TRBV7-2	TRBJ2-1	NA	TRBD2	TGTGCCAGCAGCCTCACCGGGACTACCTACAATGAGCAGTTCTTC	CASSLTGTTYNEQFF
TRBV7-9	TRBJ1-1	NA	NA	TGTGCCAGCAGCCCAAGACTCAGGCGGCTGAACACTGAAGCTTTCTTT	CASSPRLRRLNTEAFF
TRBV19	TRBJ2-3	NA	TRBD1	TGTGCCAGTAGTCCTAGGACAGGGTTCAGCACAGATACGCAGTATTTT	CASSPRTGFSTDTQYF
TRBV18	TRBJ2-5	NA	NA	TGTGCCAGCTCACCACTCAGGGAGACCCAGTACTTC	CASSPLRETQYF
TRBV2	TRBJ2-1	NA	NA	TGTGCCAGCTCCCCCGGCAATGAGCAGTTCTTC	CASSPGNEQFF
TRBV29-1	TRBJ2-4	NA	NA	TGCAGCGTTGAAGCAGGTCAAGGCATTCAGTACTTC	CSVEAGQGIQYF
TRBV11-2	TRBJ1-1	NA	NA	TGTGCCAGCAGCTCCGGGACGGCGAACACTGAAGCTTTCTTT	CASSSGTANTEAFF
TRBV19	TRBJ1-1	NA	NA	TGTGCCAGTAGTATAGGAATCTTAGGAACTGAAGCTTTCTTT	CASSIGILGTEAFF
TRBV10-3	TRBJ1-1	NA	NA	TGTGCCATCAGTGAAAAATCATCAGCTTTCTTT	CAISEKSSAFF
TRBV30	TRBJ1-4	NA	NA	TGTGCCTGGAGTGTATGGGGTAGTAATGAAAAACTGTTTTTT	CAWSVWGSNEKLFF
TRBV28	TRBJ1-2	NA	NA	TGTGCCACACAGGGTAACTATGGCTACACCTTC	CATQGNYGYTF
TRBV5-5	TRBJ2-7	NA	NA	TGTGCCAGCAGCTCCGCTCGGACGAGGGCCAACGAGCAGTACTTC	CASSSARTRANEQYF
TRBV5-1	TRBJ2-7	NA	TRBD1	TGCGCCAGCAGCGCCTTGACAGGGTACTCCTACGAGCAGTACTTC	CASSALTGYSYEQYF
TRBV11-3	TRBJ2-3	NA	NA	TGTGCCAGCAGCATCTCAACTGGAGGGGCAGGAACAGATACGCAGTATTTT	CASSISTGGAGTDTQYF
TRBV28	TRBJ2-5	NA	NA	TGTGCCAGCAGTCCGCGGCAGGCGATGGGAGAGACCCAGTACTTC	CASSPRQAMGETQYF
TRBV5-4	TRBJ2-2	NA	NA	TGTGCCAGCAGCCCACTAGACAGGCCCCTGGACACCGGGGAGCTGTTTTTT	CASSPLDRPLDTGELFF
TRBV7-6	TRBJ2-2	NA	NA	TGTGCCAGCAGCTTGCGTCTTCGGCAGGGAAACACCGGGGAGCTGTTTTTT	CASSLRLRQGNTGELFF
TRBV6-5	TRBJ2-1	NA	NA	TGTGCCAGCAGGCCGATCGGGGGCGCTTACAATGAGCAGTTCTTC	CASRPIGGAYNEQFF
TRBV5-4	TRBJ2-7	NA	TRBD2	TGTGCCAGCAGCTTTCCTCTAGCGGGAGCTTACGAGCAGTACTTC	CASSFPLAGAYEQYF
TRBV30	TRBJ2-1	NA	NA	TGTGCCTGGAGTGGGCGGGGCTACAATGAGCAGTTCTTC	CAWSGRGYNEQFF
TRBV14	TRBJ2-1	NA	TRBD2	TGTGCCAGCAGCCAAGATGTTCGGGCTAGCGGGAGTAGCCTCCTCGATGAGCAGTTCTTC	CASSQDVRASGSSLLDEQFF
TRBV13	TRBJ1-1	NA	NA	TGTGCCAGCAGCCACGACCGAGATTATGAAGCTTTCTTT	CASSHDRDYEAFF
TRBV11-2	TRBJ2-2	NA	NA	NA	CASSGPANTGELFF
TRBV19	TRBJ1-5	NA	NA	TGTGCCAGTAGTATAAGGGCTCAGCCCCAGCATTTT	CASSIRAQPQHF
TRBV23-1	TRBJ2-7	once	TRBD1	TGCGCCAGCAGTCAATGTTCCCGACAGGGGGCGCCGATCCACGAGCAGTACTTC	CASSQCSRQGAPIHEQYF
TRBV13	TRBJ2-3	NA	NA	TGTGCCAGCAGCTTCGGTTGGGCTAGCACAGATACGCAGTATTTT	CASSFGWASTDTQYF
TRBV6-1	TRBJ2-1	NA	NA	TGTGCCAGCAGTGAAGCCTCCGGTGGCCCTATTCGGTTTGAGCAGTTCTTC	CASSEASGGPIRFEQFF
TRBV5-1	TRBJ2-5	once	NA	TGCGCCAGCAGCAATAGCGTCCAAGAGACCCAGTACTTC	CASSNSVQETQYF
TRBV29-1	TRBJ1-5	NA	NA	NA	CSVGIGAGAHF
TRBV7-2	TRBJ2-2	NA	TRBD2	TGTGCCAGCAGCTTATGGCTAGCGGGAGGGCCGGGGGAGCTGTTTTTT	CASSLWLAGGPGELFF
TRBV27	TRBJ1-2	NA	NA	TGTGCCAGCAGTACAGGGACCGCAGGGTACTATGGCTACACCTTC	CASSTGTAGYYGYTF
TRBV5-6	TRBJ1-1	NA	TRBD1	TGTGCCAGCAGCTACCTACAGGGGAAGAGGACTGAAGCTTTCTTT	CASSYLQGKRTEAFF
TRBV6-5	TRBJ1-2	NA	TRBD1	TGTGCCAGCAGGCCAGACAGGGGGCTAGGTGGCTACACCTTC	CASRPDRGLGGYTF
TRBV7-2	TRBJ2-5	once	NA	TGTGCCAGCAGCTTGCGGGATAACCAAGAGACCCAGTACTTC	CASSLRDNQETQYF
TRBV2	TRBJ2-7	NA	TRBD1	TGTGCCAGCAGGGGACAGGCGACCTACGAGCAGTACTTC	CASRGQATYEQYF
TRBV4-3	TRBJ1-2	NA	TRBD1	TGCGCCAGCAGCCAAGAGGAGACAGGGCTCTATGGCTACACCTTC	CASSQEETGLYGYTF
TRBV6-5	TRBJ2-1	NA	NA	TGTGCCAGCCGACTGGACCATCCGGATAATGAGCAGTTCTTC	CASRLDHPDNEQFF